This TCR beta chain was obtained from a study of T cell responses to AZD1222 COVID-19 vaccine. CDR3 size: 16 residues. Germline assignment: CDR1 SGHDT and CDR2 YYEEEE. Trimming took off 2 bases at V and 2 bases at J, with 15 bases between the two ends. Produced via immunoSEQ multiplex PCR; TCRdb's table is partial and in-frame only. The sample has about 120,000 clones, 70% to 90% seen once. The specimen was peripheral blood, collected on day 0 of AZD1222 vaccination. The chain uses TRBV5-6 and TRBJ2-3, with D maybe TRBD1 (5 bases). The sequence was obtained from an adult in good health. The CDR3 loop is CASSLNRGHNTDTQYF. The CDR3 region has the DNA TGTGCCAGCAGCTTAAACCGAGGACATAACACAGATACGCAGTATTTT.